The next 13 T cell receptor beta chains were all read from a single sample in a study of CD8+ T cells in alopecia areata. The sequencing template was cDNA reverse transcribed from extracted RNA. Clones were read by immunoSEQ multiplex PCR, and TCRdb kept only the in-frame ones, dropping some. The top ten hold about 9.5% of the sample, which has 150,000 to 200,000 clones, approximately 51% seen once. As for treatment: oral pan-JAK inhibitor, 5-10 mg twice daily. The sequences come from CD8+ T cells sorted from blood, collected around week 53, from a patient treated with tofacitinib. Receptor source: a human donor with alopecia areata.

V usage is TRBV27 and J usage is TRBJ1-5; a weak D match, TRBD1 (5 bases). V shed 8 bases and J shed 4 bases, with 15 bases lying between them. Germline CDR1 and CDR2: MNHEY and SMNVEV (reference sequence). CDR3 size: 14 residues. Here the CDR3 reads CASSDRGWNQPQHF. The CDR3 nucleotides read TGTGCCAGCTCTGATCGGGGGTGGAATCAGCCCCAGCATTTT.

The rearrangement joins TRBV7-9 to TRBJ2-1, with D possibly TRBD1 on 5 matching bases. The V gene lost 2 bases and the J gene lost 4 bases, with 15 bases spanning the gap. Per germline, CDR1 SEHNR and CDR2 FQNEAQ (reference sequence). The CDR3 contains 16 residues. This CDR3 reads CASSLQGTIFYNEQFF. CDR3 bases: TGTGCCAGCAGCTTACAGGGAACGATATTTTACAATGAGCAGTTCTTC. Using reference TRBV7-9 and TRBJ2-1 for the parts outside the CDR3, the full variable domain is DTGVSQNPRHKITKRGQNVTFRCDPISEHNRLYWYRQTLGQGPEFLTYFQNEAQLEKSRLLSDRFSAERPKGSFSTLEIQRTEQGDSAMYLCASSLQGTIFYNEQFFGPGTRLTVL.

This sequence joins TRBV5-1 and TRBJ2-7; no clear D. Deletions cut 0 bases from V and 0 bases from J, with 7 bases between. The length of the CDR3 is 14 residues. Germline values: CDR1 SGHRS, CDR2 YFSETQ. CDR3 sequence: CASSLEQLSYEQYF. The CDR3 bases are TGCGCCAGCAGCTTGGAACAGCTCTCCTACGAGCAGTACTTC.

The chain is built from TRBV7-9 and TRBJ2-7; D call uncertain. The V gene lost 2 bases and the J gene lost 0 bases, with 5 bases spanning the gap. The V gene's germline CDR1 is SEHNR and CDR2 FQNEAQ (reference sequence). There are 13 residues in the CDR3. The CDR3 here is CASSLPSSYEQYF. The CDR3 DNA follows: TGTGCCAGCAGCTTACCCTCCTCCTACGAGCAGTACTTC.

The gene calls are TRBV9 and TRBJ2-7; D unclear. The CDR3 totals 13 residues. V gave up 0 bases and J gave up 4 bases, with 8 bases separating them. Germline V gene data show CDR1 as SGDLS and CDR2 as YYNGEE. CDR3 nucleotide sequence: TGTGCCAGCAGCGTAGGCCTAGGGTACGAGCAGTACTTC. Protein product: CASSVGLGYEQYF.

The chain recombines TRBV11-2 with TRBJ2-1, with 8 bases that match TRBD2. The CDR3 has 15 residues. Germline V gene sequence: CDR1 SGHAT, CDR2 FQNNGV. Trimming cost V 1 base and J 10 bases; bases outside gene matches: 9. DNA for the CDR3: TGTGCCAGCAGCTTAGCGGGACTAGGGCCCTACGAGCAGTTCTTC. This translates into CASSLAGLGPYEQFF.

The chain has TRBV7-9 and TRBJ1-5; D is uncertain. Germline assignment: CDR1 SEHNR and CDR2 FQNEAQ (reference sequence). The ends were cut back, 1 base at V and 0 bases at J, with 10 bases in the middle. The CDR3 runs 16 residues. In DNA, the CDR3 is TGTGCCAGCAGCTTAGGATCGGAATATAGCAATCAGCCCCAGCATTTT. Translation gives CASSLGSEYSNQPQHF.

Regarding this clone: Other DNA sequences in this sample translate to the same CDR3. The chain has TRBV6-1 and TRBJ2-3, with 11 bases that match TRBD2. This CDR3 spans 15 amino acids. The trim removed 3 bases at V and 4 bases at J, leaving 3 bases unmatched. Germline-derived CDR1 and CDR2 are MNHNS and SASEGT. The CDR3 region has the DNA TGTGCCAGCAGTGATTTAGCGGGGGGGCCAGATACGCAGTATTTT. Its protein product is CASSDLAGGPDTQYF.

The V and J genes are TRBV12-5 and TRBJ1-5; D possibly corresponds to TRBD1 (6 bases). With 0 bases removed from V and 4 bases from J, the gap between germline ends came to 10 bases. The germline V gene has CDR1 LGHNT and CDR2 FRNRAP. CDR3 length equals 15 residues. CDR3 amino acids: CASGLVPQGNQPQHF. Here the CDR3 DNA reads TGTGCTAGTGGTTTGGTTCCTCAGGGGAATCAGCCCCAGCATTTT.

This rearrangement joins TRBV5-1 to TRBJ1-4; tentative D call: TRBD1 (5 bases). V was cut by 2 bases and J by 5 bases, with 10 bases left in between. CDR3 length equals 14 residues. Germline-derived CDR1 and CDR2 are SGHRS and YFSETQ. This CDR3 reads CASSFTGRNEKLFF. DNA for the CDR3: TGCGCCAGCAGCTTTACGGGACGGAATGAAAAACTGTTTTTT.

The J gene is TRBJ1-2, the V gene TRBV30; 8 nucleotides match TRBD1. Losses at the gene ends were 0 bases for V and 4 bases for J; bases not matched to a gene: 4. CDR1 and CDR2 (germline): GTSNPN, SVGIG (reference sequence). The CDR3 extends over 14 amino acids. The CDR3 nucleotides read TGTGCCTGGAGTGTACAGGGGGTTACCTATGGCTACACCTTC. This encodes CAWSVQGVTYGYTF.

This clone came up once. The chain couples TRBV7-2 to TRBJ2-3; 7 nucleotides align to TRBD2. This CDR3 region has 17 residues. From germline, CDR1 is SGHTA and CDR2 FQGNSA. The V gene end was trimmed by 2 bases and the J gene end by 4 bases; junction bases not matched to a gene: 12. This chain's CDR3 is CASSLRGSGGKADTQYF. The CDR3 region has the DNA TGTGCCAGCAGCTTACGGGGATCCGGGGGGAAGGCAGATACGCAGTATTTT.

V usage is TRBV6-5 and J usage is TRBJ1-4; 9 positions match TRBD1. Germline V lookup: CDR1 MNHEY, CDR2 SVGAGI. V shed 6 bases and J 10 bases; nucleotides not matched to a gene: 9. CDR3 size: 14 residues. Here the CDR3 reads CASSVQGAIGKLFF. The CDR3 region has the DNA TGTGCCAGCAGCGTACAGGGGGCTATTGGAAAACTGTTTTTT.